This is a list of T cell receptor beta chains from one sample in a study of blood T cell repertoires in COVID-19. Profiling relied on immunoSEQ multiplex PCR, and the TCRdb table lists in-frame clones only, not all of them. Of 60,000 to 75,000 clones in the sample, 88% were seen once. Sequenced material: peripheral blood. These receptors were obtained from a woman older than 75 with active COVID-19. The CDR3 runs from the conserved cysteine through the conserved F or W. D genes are given only for firm matches. Some rows mark clone size as missing; the rest say once, few, many or name a class of expanded clone.

d_call,j_call,v_call,clone_size,cdr3_aa,cdr3_nt
TRBD1,TRBJ1-4,TRBV10-3,NA,CAISGTGSGEKLFF,TGTGCCATCAGTGGGACAGGGAGCGGCGAAAAACTGTTTTTT
NA,TRBJ1-2,TRBV6-2/TRBV6-3,NA,CASSDLGLHYGYTF,TGTGCCAGCAGTGACCTGGGCCTACACTATGGCTACACCTTC
NA,TRBJ2-1,TRBV4-3,NA,CASSQRRRGPGDEQFF,TGCGCCAGCAGCCAACGCCGGCGGGGGCCCGGGGATGAGCAGTTCTTC
TRBD1,TRBJ2-7,TRBV28,NA,CASRRDSPYEQYF,TGTGCCAGCAGAAGGGACAGCCCCTACGAGCAGTACTTC
TRBD1,TRBJ1-4,TRBV9,NA,CASSGQGRSNEKLFF,TGTGCCAGCAGCGGACAGGGTCGGAGTAATGAAAAACTGTTTTTT
TRBD2,TRBJ2-7,TRBV6-5,NA,CASTGLAPYEQYF,TGTGCCAGCACGGGACTAGCGCCCTACGAGCAGTACTTC
TRBD1,TRBJ1-5,TRBV6-2/TRBV6-3,NA,CASSTNLGAGGFNQPQHF,TGTGCCAGCAGCACCAACTTAGGGGCAGGGGGCTTTAATCAGCCCCAGCATTTT
NA,TRBJ2-3,TRBV2,NA,CASSALGEADTQYF,TGTGCCAGCAGTGCCCTCGGGGAAGCCGATACGCAGTATTTT
NA,TRBJ1-1,TRBV2,NA,CASSRGTEAFF,TGTGCCAGCAGTCGGGGAACTGAAGCTTTCTTT
TRBD1,TRBJ2-7,TRBV5-1,NA,CASSLPQGGAEQYF,TGCGCCAGCAGCCTACCACAGGGGGGTGCCGAGCAGTACTTC
TRBD1,TRBJ1-4,TRBV6-5,NA,CASSRQGSEKLFF,TGTGCCAGCAGTCGACAGGGGAGTGAAAAACTGTTTTTT
TRBD2,TRBJ2-6,TRBV6-5,NA,CASKAGLHGANVLTF,TGTGCCAGCAAAGCGGGGCTACATGGGGCCAACGTCCTGACTTTC
NA,TRBJ1-2,TRBV5-6,NA,CASLGGSYGYTF,TGTGCCAGCCTTGGGGGCAGCTATGGCTACACCTTC
TRBD1,TRBJ2-7,TRBV5-5,NA,CASSLASVGQGSYEQYF,TGTGCCAGCAGCTTGGCCTCCGTTGGACAGGGATCCTACGAGCAGTACTTC
NA,TRBJ2-7,TRBV5-1,NA,CASSPDSYEQYF,TGCGCCAGCAGCCCGGACAGCTACGAGCAGTACTTC
NA,TRBJ1-1,TRBV7-3,NA,CASSLEGDTEAFF,TGTGCCAGCAGCTTAGAGGGAGACACTGAAGCTTTCTTT
NA,TRBJ2-5,TRBV7-2,NA,CASSPTAEQGAQYF,TGTGCCAGCAGCCCCACGGCGGAGCAAGGGGCCCAGTACTTC
TRBD1,TRBJ1-2,TRBV18,NA,CASSPGQNYGYTF,TGTGCCAGCTCACCGGGACAGAACTATGGCTACACCTTC
NA,TRBJ2-5,TRBV5-1,NA,CASSGQRGETQYF,TGCGCCAGCTCGGGCCAAAGGGGGGAGACCCAGTACTTC
NA,TRBJ1-6,TRBV6-6,NA,CASSYPSASPLHF,TGTGCCAGCAGTTACCCCAGTGCTTCACCCCTCCACTTT
TRBD1,TRBJ2-3,TRBV20-1,NA,CSASWQGDEDTQYF,TGCAGTGCTAGTTGGCAGGGGGACGAAGATACGCAGTATTTT
TRBD1,TRBJ1-5,TRBV28,NA,CASRDRAPQPQHF,TGTGCCAGCAGGGACAGGGCCCCTCAGCCCCAGCATTTT
NA,TRBJ2-7,TRBV7-9,NA,CASSLKGGVAYEQYF,TGTGCCAGCAGCTTAAAGGGAGGCGTCGCATACGAGCAGTACTTC
TRBD1,TRBJ2-7,TRBV14,once,CASSRGQGRAYEQYF,TGTGCCAGCAGCCGCGGACAGGGGCGAGCCTACGAGCAGTACTTC
NA,TRBJ2-7,TRBV14,NA,CASSQDRPRGPTYEQYF,TGTGCCAGCAGCCAAGATAGGCCCAGGGGACCAACCTACGAGCAGTACTTC
NA,TRBJ2-7,TRBV28,NA,CASSLAGIGIRAEQYF,TGTGCCAGCAGTTTAGCCGGGATCGGGATCAGAGCCGAGCAGTACTTC
TRBD2,TRBJ2-7,TRBV7-9,NA,CASSSGGADSSYEQYF,TGTGCCAGCAGCTCCGGGGGGGCGGACAGCTCCTACGAGCAGTACTTC
NA,TRBJ2-3,TRBV7-8,NA,CASSSRQSTDTQYF,TGTGCCAGCAGCTCCAGACAGAGCACAGATACGCAGTATTTT